This T cell receptor beta chain was sequenced for a study of OX40 agonist ivuxolimab in advanced cancers. Germline-derived CDR1 and CDR2 are MDHEN and SYDVKM. This CDR3 contains 15 residues. V gave up 3 bases and J gave up 0 bases, with 9 bases separating them. The repertoire was sequenced with immunoSEQ multiplex PCR; TCRdb's copy has only in-frame clones and lacks some. Of roughly 80,000 clones in the sample, roughly nine tenths are singletons; the top ten hold approximately 2.4%. This material consisted of CD4+ or CD8+ T cells sorted from blood, taken in a trial of the OX40 agonist ivuxolimab. This TCR came from an adult with an advanced solid tumor such as melanoma, head and neck, liver or kidney cancer. The chain couples TRBV28 to TRBJ1-5, with a tentative D call TRBD1 (5 bases). The CDR3: CASSLGGASNQPQHF. CDR3 DNA sequence: TGTGCCAGCAGTTTGGGTGGGGCTAGCAATCAGCCCCAGCATTTT.